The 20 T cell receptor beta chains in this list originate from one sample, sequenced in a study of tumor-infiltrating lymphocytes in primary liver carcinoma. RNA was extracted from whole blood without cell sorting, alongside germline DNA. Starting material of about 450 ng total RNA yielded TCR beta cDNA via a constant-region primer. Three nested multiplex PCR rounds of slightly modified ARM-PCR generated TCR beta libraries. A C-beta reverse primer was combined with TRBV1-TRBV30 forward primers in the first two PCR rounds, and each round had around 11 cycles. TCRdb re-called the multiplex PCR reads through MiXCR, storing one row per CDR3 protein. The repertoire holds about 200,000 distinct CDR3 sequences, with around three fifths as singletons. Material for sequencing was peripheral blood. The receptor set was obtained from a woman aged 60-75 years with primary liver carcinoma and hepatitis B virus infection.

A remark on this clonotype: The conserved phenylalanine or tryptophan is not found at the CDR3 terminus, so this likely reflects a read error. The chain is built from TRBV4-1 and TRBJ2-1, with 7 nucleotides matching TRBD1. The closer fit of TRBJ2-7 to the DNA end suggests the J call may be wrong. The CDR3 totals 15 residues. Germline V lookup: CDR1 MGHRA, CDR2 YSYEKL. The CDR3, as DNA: TGCGCCGGCAGCCATAATAGACAGGGTGTGAATGAGCAGTACCTC. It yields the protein CAGSHNRQGVNEQYL.

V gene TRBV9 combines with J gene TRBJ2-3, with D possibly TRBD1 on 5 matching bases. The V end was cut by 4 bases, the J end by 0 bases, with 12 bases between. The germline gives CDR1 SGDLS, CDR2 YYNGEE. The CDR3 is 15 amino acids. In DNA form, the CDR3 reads TGTGCCAGCAGCCTCAGCTGGGGCAGCACAGATACGCAGTATTTT. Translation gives CASSLSWGSTDTQYF.

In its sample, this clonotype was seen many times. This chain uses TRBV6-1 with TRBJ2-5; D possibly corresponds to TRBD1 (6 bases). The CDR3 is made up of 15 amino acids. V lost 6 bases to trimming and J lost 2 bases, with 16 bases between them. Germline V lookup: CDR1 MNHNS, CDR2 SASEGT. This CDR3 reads CASRYWTDSQETQYF. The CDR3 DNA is TGTGCCAGCAGGTACTGGACAGACAGTCAAGAGACCCAGTACTTC.

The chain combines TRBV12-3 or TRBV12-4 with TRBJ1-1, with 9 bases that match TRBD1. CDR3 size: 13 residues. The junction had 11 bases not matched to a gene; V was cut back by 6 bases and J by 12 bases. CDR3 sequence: CASRRLTGGETFF. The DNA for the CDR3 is TGTGCCAGCAGACGACTTACAGGGGGCGAAACTTTCTTT.

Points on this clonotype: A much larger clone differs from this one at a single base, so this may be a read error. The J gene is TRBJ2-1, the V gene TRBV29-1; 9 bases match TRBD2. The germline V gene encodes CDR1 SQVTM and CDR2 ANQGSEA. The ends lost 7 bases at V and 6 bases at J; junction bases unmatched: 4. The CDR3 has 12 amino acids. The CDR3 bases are TGCAGCGCTGCGGGACTAGCCAATGAGCAGTTCTTC. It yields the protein CSAAGLANEQFF.

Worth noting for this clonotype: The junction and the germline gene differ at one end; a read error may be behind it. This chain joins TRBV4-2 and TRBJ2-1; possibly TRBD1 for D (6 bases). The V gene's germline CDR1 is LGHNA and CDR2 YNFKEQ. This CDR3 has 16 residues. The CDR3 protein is CASSQDLARGYNEKFF. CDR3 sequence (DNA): TGTGCCAGTAGCCAAGATCTGGCTAGGGGGTACAATGAGAAGTTCTTC.

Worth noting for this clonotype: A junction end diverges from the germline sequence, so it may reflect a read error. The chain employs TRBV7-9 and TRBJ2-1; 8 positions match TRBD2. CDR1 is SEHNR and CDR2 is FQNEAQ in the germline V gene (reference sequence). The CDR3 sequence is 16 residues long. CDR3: CVSSPPSGTRFDEQFF. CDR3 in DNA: TGTGTCAGCAGCCCCCCTTCCGGGACTAGGTTCGATGAGCAGTTCTTC.

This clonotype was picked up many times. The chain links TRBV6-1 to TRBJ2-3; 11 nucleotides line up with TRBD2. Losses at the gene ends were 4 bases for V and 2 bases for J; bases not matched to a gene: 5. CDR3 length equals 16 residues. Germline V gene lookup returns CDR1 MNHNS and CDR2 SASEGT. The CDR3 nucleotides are TGTGCCAGCAGTGGGCATAGCGGGAGGGCCACAGATACGCAGTATTTT. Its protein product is CASSGHSGRATDTQYF.

CDR3 protein: CASSQDSGTGTTSGRKYTQYF. The CDR3 nucleotides are TGTGCCAGCAGCCAAGATAGTGGGACAGGGACAACTAGCGGGAGAAAATATACGCAGTATTTT. This chain connects TRBV4-2 to TRBJ2-3, with TRBD2 identical over 11 bases. This CDR3 has 21 amino acids. Trimming removed 0 bases from V and 7 bases from J; junction bases left unmatched: 21. Germline CDR1 reads LGHNA; CDR2 reads YNFKEQ.

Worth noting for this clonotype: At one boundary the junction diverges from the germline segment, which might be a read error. The CDR3 sequence: CVSSAYPGTSLLNTWELFF. CDR3 sequence (DNA): TGTGTCAGCAGCGCCTATCCCGGGACTAGCCTTCTGAACACCTGGGAGCTGTTTTTT. The rearrangement uses TRBV11-3 and TRBJ2-2; TRBD2 matches 9 bases. The germline V gene encodes CDR1 SGHNT and CDR2 YENEEA. The CDR3 is made up of 19 amino acids.

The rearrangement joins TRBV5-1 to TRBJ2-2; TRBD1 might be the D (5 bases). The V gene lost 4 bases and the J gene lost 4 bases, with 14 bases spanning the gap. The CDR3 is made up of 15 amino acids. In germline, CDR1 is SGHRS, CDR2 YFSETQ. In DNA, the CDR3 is TGCGCCAGCAGCCCGGTGACAAGGGGCACCGGGGAGCTGTTTTTT. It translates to CASSPVTRGTGELFF.

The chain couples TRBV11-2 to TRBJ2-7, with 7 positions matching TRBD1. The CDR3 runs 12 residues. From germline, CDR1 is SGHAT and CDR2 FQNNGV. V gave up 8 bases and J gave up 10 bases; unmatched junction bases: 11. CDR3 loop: CASGQTGSDQYF. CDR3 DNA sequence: TGTGCCAGCGGCCAGACAGGGTCCGATCAGTACTTC. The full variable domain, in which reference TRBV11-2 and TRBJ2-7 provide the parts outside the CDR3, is EAGVAQSPRYKIIEKRQSVAFWCNPISGHATLYWYQQILGQGPKLLIQFQNNGVVDDSQLPKDRFSAERLKGVDSTLKIQPAKLEDSAVYLCASGQTGSDQYFGPGTRLTVT.

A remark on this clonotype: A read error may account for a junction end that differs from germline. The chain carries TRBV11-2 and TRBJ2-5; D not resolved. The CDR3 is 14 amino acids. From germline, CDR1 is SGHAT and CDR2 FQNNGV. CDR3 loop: CAGSFVVAQETQYF. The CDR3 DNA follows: TGTGCCGGCAGCTTTGTGGTCGCGCAGGAGACCCAGTACTTC.

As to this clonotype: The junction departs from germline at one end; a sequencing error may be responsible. The CDR3 DNA sequence: TGTGCCAGCAGCCTTACACAGGGATCGAACACCGGGGAGCCGTTTTTT. As protein: CASSLTQGSNTGEPFF. This rearrangement joins TRBV11-2 to TRBJ2-2, with TRBD1 as a possible D gene (6 bases). Germline assignment: CDR1 SGHAT and CDR2 FQNNGV. The CDR3 loop spans 16 amino acids.

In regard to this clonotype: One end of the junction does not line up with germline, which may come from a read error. CDR3 sequence reads: CASSLGPLTLAKNIQYF. CDR3 nucleotides: TGTGCCAGTAGCTTAGGTCCCCTGACTCTAGCCAAAAACATTCAGTACTTC. This chain uses TRBV11-2 with TRBJ2-4; D remains unclear. The CDR3 contains 17 residues. From germline, CDR1 is SGHAT and CDR2 FQNNGV. Supplemented by reference TRBV11-2 and TRBJ2-4, the full variable domain reads EAGVAQSPRYKIIEKRQSVAFWCNPISGHATLYWYQQILGQGPKLLIQFQNNGVVDDSQLPKDRFSAERLKGVDSTLKIQPAKLEDSAVYLCASSLGPLTLAKNIQYFGAGTRLSVL.

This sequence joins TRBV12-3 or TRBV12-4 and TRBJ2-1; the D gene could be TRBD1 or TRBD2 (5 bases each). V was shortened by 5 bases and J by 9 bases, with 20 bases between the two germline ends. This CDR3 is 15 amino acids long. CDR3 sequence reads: CASSKVGDRWTEQFF. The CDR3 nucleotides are TGTGCCAGCAGTAAGGTGGGGGACCGGTGGACTGAGCAGTTCTTC.

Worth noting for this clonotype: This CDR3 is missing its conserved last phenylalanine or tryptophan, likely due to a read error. The CDR3 is CASSSRFREKAYNEQFL. The DNA for the CDR3 is TGTGCCAGCAGCTCTAGATTCAGGGAGAAAGCATACAATGAGCAGTTCTTA. V gene TRBV11-1 combines with J gene TRBJ2-1, with D possibly being TRBD1 or TRBD2 (5 bases each). The CDR3 has 17 residues. Trimming stripped 4 bases from V and 4 bases from J, with 20 bases between. Germline CDR1 and CDR2: SGHAT and FQDESV (reference sequence).

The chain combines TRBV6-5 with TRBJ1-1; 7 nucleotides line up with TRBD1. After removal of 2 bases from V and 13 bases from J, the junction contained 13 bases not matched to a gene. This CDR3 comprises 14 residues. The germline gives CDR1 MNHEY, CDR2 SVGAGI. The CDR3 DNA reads TGTGCCAGCAGTTACAGGGGGCTTGGCACTGAGGTTTTCTTT. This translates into CASSYRGLGTEVFF.

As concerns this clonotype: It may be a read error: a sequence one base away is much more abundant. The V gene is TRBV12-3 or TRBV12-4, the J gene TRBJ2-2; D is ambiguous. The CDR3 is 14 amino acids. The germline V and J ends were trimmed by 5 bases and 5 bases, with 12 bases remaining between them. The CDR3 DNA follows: TGTGCCAGCAGTATTTGGGGTTGGACCGGGGAGCTGTTTTTT. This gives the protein CASSIWGWTGELFF.

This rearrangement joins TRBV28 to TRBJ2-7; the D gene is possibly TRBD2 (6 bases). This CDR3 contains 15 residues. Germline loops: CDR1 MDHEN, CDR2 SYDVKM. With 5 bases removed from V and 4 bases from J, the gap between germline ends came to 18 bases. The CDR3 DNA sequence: TGTGCCAGCAGTGCCGACCCCCAGACTAGTTACGAGCAGTACTTC. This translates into CASSADPQTSYEQYF.